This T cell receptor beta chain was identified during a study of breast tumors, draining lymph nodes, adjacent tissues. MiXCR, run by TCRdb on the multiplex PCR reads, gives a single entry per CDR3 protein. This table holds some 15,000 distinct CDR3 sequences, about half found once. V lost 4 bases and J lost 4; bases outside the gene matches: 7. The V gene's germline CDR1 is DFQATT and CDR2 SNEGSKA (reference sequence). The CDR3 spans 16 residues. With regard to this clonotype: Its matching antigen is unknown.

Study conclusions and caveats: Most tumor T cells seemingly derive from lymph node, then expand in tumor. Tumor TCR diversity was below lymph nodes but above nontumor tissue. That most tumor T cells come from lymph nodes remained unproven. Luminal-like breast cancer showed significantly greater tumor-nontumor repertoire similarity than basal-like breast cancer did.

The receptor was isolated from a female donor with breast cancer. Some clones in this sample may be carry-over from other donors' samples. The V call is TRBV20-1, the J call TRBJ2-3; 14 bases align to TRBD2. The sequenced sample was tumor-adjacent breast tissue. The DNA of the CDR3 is TGCAGTGCTATAAAGGGGACTAGCGGGAGTGCAGATACGCAGTATTTT. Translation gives CSAIKGTSGSADTQYF.